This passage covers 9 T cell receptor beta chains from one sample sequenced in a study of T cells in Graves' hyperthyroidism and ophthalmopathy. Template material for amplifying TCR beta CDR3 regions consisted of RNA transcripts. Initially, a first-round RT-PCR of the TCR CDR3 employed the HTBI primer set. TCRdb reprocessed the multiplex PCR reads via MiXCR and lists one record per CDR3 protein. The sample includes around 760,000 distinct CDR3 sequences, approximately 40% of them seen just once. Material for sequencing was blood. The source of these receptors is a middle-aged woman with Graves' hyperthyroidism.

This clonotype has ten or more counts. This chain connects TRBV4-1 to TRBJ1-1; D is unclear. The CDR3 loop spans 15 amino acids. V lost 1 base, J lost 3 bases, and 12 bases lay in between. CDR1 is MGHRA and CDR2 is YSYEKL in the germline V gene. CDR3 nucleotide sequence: TGCGCCAGCAGCCAAGGCGACCGAGTCCACACTGAAGCTTTCTTT. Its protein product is CASSQGDRVHTEAFF.

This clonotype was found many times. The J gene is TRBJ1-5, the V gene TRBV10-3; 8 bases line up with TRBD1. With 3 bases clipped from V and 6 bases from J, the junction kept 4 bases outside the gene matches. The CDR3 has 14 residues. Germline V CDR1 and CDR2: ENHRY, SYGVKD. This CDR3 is CAISEEQGGQPQHF. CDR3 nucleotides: TGTGCCATCAGTGAAGAACAGGGGGGTCAGCCCCAGCATTTT.

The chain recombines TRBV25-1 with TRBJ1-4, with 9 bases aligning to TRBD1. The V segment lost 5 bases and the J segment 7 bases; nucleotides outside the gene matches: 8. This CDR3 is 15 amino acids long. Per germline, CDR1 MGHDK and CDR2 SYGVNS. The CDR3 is CASSNSGTGTEKLFF. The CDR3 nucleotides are TGTGCCAGCAGTAACTCCGGGACAGGGACTGAAAAACTGTTTTTT.

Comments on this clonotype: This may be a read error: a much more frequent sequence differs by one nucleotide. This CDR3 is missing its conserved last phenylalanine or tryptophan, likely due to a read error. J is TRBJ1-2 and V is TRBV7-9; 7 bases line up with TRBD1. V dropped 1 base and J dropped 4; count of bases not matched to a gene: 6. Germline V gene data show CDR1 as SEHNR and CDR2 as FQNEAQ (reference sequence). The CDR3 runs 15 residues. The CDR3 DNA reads TGTGCCAGCAGCTTAGAGTATCCAGGGGGCTATGGCTACACCCTC. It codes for CASSLEYPGGYGYTL.

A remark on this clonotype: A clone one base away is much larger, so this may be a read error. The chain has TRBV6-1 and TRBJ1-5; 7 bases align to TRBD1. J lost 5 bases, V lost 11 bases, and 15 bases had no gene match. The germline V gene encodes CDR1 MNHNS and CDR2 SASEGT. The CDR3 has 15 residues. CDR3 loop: CAGMRGQGRDQPQHF. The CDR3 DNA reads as TGTGCCGGCATGAGGGGGCAGGGTCGCGATCAGCCCCAGCATTTT.

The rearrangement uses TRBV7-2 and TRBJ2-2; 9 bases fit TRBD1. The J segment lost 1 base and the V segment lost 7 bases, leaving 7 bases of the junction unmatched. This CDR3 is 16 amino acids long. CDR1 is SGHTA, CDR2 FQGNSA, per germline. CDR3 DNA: TGTGCCAGCATCTACAACAGGGGGCAGAACACCGGGGAGCTGTTTTTT. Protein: CASIYNRGQNTGELFF.

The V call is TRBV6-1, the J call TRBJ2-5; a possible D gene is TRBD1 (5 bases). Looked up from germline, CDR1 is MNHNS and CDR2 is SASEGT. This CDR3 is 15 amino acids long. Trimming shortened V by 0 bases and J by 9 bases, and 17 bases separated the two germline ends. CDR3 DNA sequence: TGTGCCAGCAGTGAAGCGGGGCTCCCGAATCAGCCCCAGTACTTC. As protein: CASSEAGLPNQPQYF.

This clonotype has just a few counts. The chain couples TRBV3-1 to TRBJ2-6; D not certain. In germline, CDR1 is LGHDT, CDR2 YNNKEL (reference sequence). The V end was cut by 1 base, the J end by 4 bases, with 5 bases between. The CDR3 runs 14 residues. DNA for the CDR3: TGTGCCAGCAGCCAAGGGCGGGGGGCCAACGTCCTGACTTTC. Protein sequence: CASSQGRGANVLTF.

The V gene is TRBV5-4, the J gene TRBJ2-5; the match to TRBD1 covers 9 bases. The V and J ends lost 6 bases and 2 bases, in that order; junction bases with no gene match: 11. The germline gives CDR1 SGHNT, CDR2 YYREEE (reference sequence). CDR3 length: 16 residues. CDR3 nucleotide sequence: TGTGCCAGCACGACAGGGGGGCGGTCGTGGCAAGAGACCCAGTACTTC. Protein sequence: CASTTGGRSWQETQYF.